This T cell receptor beta chain stems from a study of T-cell reconstitution after alpha-beta-depleted transplantation in children. Unique molecular identifiers were used to barcode this TCRbeta library. TCRdb re-called the PCR reads through MiXCR, storing one row per CDR3 protein. This sample carries about 200,000 distinct CDR3 sequences, around 7% of them seen once, and the ten largest clones take about 5.9%. Comments on this clonotype: Its antigen is currently unknown.

The length of the CDR3 is 14 residues. Germline values: CDR1 LNHDA, CDR2 SQIVND (reference sequence). V gave up 10 bases and J gave up 2 bases; unmatched junction bases: 7. Study-level findings and limits: Where alpha-beta T cells came from about two months after transplant was reportedly several hundred expanded graft clones. Once a year had passed after transplant, T-cell counts and diversity came mostly from newly produced T cells.

V gene TRBV19 combines with J gene TRBJ2-2, with TRBD2 identical over 7 bases. The source of this sequence is a boy aged 2-9 years with acute lymphoblastic leukemia, due to receive a stem cell transplant. The input for sequencing was PBMCs, taken before TCRalphabeta/CD19-depleted stem cell transplant. The DNA for the CDR3 is TGTGCCACCAAAGCGGGACGAAACACCGGGGAGCTGTTTTTT. Amino acid sequence: CATKAGRNTGELFF. Variable domain in full (rest from reference TRBV19 and TRBJ2-2): DGGITQSPKYLFRKEGQNVTLSCEQNLNHDAMYWYRQDPGQGLRLIYYSQIVNDFQKGDIAEGYSVSREKKESFPLTVTSAQKNPTAFYLCATKAGRNTGELFFGEGSRLTVL.